These 28 T cell receptor beta chains came from one sample sequenced in a study of CD8 T cells in acute hepatitis C reinfection. Time point described: naive CD8 control sorted from an acute-time-point sample. Here immunoSEQ multiplex PCR was the method, and the copy in TCRdb shows in-frame clones only, minus some. The repertoire holds tens of thousands of clones, 70% to 90% seen once, with approximately 9.9% in the top ten. What was sequenced was naive CD8+ T cells from PBMCs. These receptors originate from a woman under 30 who spontaneously cleared hepatitis C infection.

This chain uses TRBV5-1 with TRBJ2-1; D possibly corresponds to TRBD2 (5 bases). This CDR3 spans 15 amino acids. CDR1 and CDR2 from the germline V gene are SGHRS and YFSETQ. Trimming stripped 4 bases from V and 0 bases from J, with 11 bases between. The CDR3 here is CASSGSGSSYNEQFF. The CDR3 DNA sequence: TGCGCCAGCAGCGGCAGCGGATCCTCCTACAATGAGCAGTTCTTC.

DNA for the CDR3: TGTGCCAGCAGCTCCTACGGGACACAGATCGAGACCCAGTACTTC. The encoded protein is CASSSYGTQIETQYF. The J gene is TRBJ2-5, the V gene TRBV7-9; maybe TRBD1 (6 bases). This CDR3 is built from 15 residues. CDR1 is SEHNR and CDR2 is FQNEAQ in the germline V gene (reference sequence). V was pared by 4 bases and J by 5 bases, with 17 bases between.

This rearrangement joins TRBV12-5 to TRBJ2-7; D unclear. CDR1 and CDR2 from the germline V gene are LGHNT and FRNRAP. Trimming took 5 bases from V and 3 from J, leaving 17 bases between them. This CDR3 contains 15 residues. CDR3 sequence reads: CASGPSLGADYEQYF. In DNA, the CDR3 is TGTGCTAGTGGTCCATCACTGGGCGCGGACTACGAGCAGTACTTC.

The chain employs TRBV11-2 and TRBJ2-3, with D perhaps TRBD1 or TRBD2 (5 bases each). The germline gives CDR1 SGHAT, CDR2 FQNNGV. CDR3 length: 16 amino acids. Trimming pared 2 bases from V and 2 bases from J, leaving 14 bases between. The CDR3 spells CASSLRGRSYTDTQYF. CDR3 coding DNA: TGTGCCAGCAGCTTACGGGGACGATCGTACACAGATACGCAGTATTTT.

The gene calls are TRBV12-5 and TRBJ2-7, with 7 bases matching TRBD2. V was pared by 0 bases and J by 6 bases, with 8 bases of the junction left unmatched. CDR1 LGHNT and CDR2 FRNRAP come from the germline V gene. CDR3 length equals 15 residues. The CDR3 DNA reads TGTGCTAGTGGTTTGGTATTGGCGGGAGCGGTCGAGCAGTACTTC. This encodes CASGLVLAGAVEQYF. The entire variable domain, with the rest obtained from reference TRBV12-5 and TRBJ2-7, is as follows: DARVTQTPRHKVTEMGQEVTMRCQPILGHNTVFWYRQTMMQGLELLAYFRNRAPLDDSGMPKDRFSAEMPDATLATLKIQPSEPRDSAVYFCASGLVLAGAVEQYFGPGTRLTVT.

V is TRBV7-8 and J is TRBJ1-4; D unresolved. V was cut by 1 base and J by 10 bases, with 10 bases left in between. The CDR3 is 13 residues long. Germline V gene data show CDR1 as SGHVS and CDR2 as FQNEAQ. The CDR3 DNA reads as TGTGCCAGCAGCTTAGTCTCGTCGGGAAAACTGTTTTTT. Its translation: CASSLVSSGKLFF. Complete variable domain (other parts from reference TRBV7-8 and TRBJ1-4): GAGVSQSPRYKVAKRGQDVALRCDPISGHVSLFWYQQALGQGPEFLTYFQNEAQLDKSGLPSDRFFAERPEGSVSTLKIQRTQQEDSAVYLCASSLVSSGKLFFGSGTQLSVL.

The J gene is TRBJ1-1, the V gene TRBV4-1; D gene uncertain. V was clipped by 6 bases and J by 6 bases, with 14 bases between them. Germline V gene sequence: CDR1 MGHRA, CDR2 YSYEKL. The CDR3 spans 13 residues. The CDR3 region has the DNA TGCGCCAGCAGTCGGTCATCAGGTTCTGAAGCTTTCTTT. Translation gives CASSRSSGSEAFF.

This chain uses TRBV2 with TRBJ2-1, with D possibly matching TRBD1 (5 bases). Trimming took off 2 bases at V and 0 bases at J, with 11 bases between the two ends. The CDR3 has 16 residues. The germline V gene has CDR1 SNHLY and CDR2 FYNNEI. CDR3 residues: CASSEFGDSSYNEQFF. CDR3 sequence (DNA): TGTGCCAGCAGTGAATTTGGCGACAGCTCCTACAATGAGCAGTTCTTC.

CDR3 DNA: TGTGCCAGCAGCCCGGACAGGGTAGGGGAGACCCAGTACTTC. It specifies CASSPDRVGETQYF. V usage is TRBV4-2 and J usage is TRBJ2-5, with 8 bases aligning to TRBD1. With 4 bases clipped from V and 5 bases from J, the junction kept 6 bases outside the gene matches. The CDR3 is made up of 14 amino acids. The germline CDR1 and CDR2 sequences are LGHNA and YNFKEQ.

The genes are TRBV9 and TRBJ2-1, with 7 bases fitting TRBD1. Per the germline V gene, CDR1 is SGDLS and CDR2 is YYNGEE. The CDR3 contains 15 residues. V was clipped by 4 bases and J by 9 bases; unmatched bases: 13. In DNA, the CDR3 is TGTGCCAGCAGCCCAGAGGACAGGTATGGGGGTGAGCAGTTCTTC. It is translated as CASSPEDRYGGEQFF.

The gene calls are TRBV28 and TRBJ1-1; D gene ambiguous. Germline-derived CDR1 and CDR2 are MDHEN and SYDVKM. Trimming took off 3 bases at V and 6 bases at J, with 11 bases between the two ends. CDR3 length: 13 amino acids. CDR3 nucleotide sequence: TGTGCCAGCAGTTTCAGCTTGTTCTCTGAAGCTTTCTTT. Translation gives CASSFSLFSEAFF.

The CDR3 loop is CASSPSATEAFF. DNA for the CDR3: TGTGCCAGCAGTCCGTCGGCCACTGAAGCTTTCTTT. The chain is built from TRBV6-5 and TRBJ1-1; D gene ambiguous. The V end lost 5 bases, the J end lost 4 bases, and 8 bases lay between the germline ends. The CDR3 runs to 12 residues. CDR1 and CDR2 (germline): MNHEY, SVGAGI.

The J gene is TRBJ2-3, the V gene TRBV27; 10 nucleotides line up with TRBD2. Germline lookup yields CDR1 MNHEY and CDR2 SMNVEV (reference sequence). Unmatched junction bases numbered 12, after V lost 0 bases and J lost 15 bases. This CDR3 spans 15 amino acids. CDR3 nucleotides: TGTGCCAGCAGTTTATCCCCCTCGGGACTAGCGTTGAGTTATTTT. Amino acid sequence: CASSLSPSGLALSYF.

This chain joins TRBV25-1 and TRBJ2-1, with 8 bases aligning to TRBD2. This CDR3 spans 16 amino acids. CDR1 is MGHDK and CDR2 is SYGVNS in the germline V gene. J lost 7 bases, V lost 4 bases, and 12 bases had no gene match. The CDR3 spells CASSGIAGTGGNEQFF. Here the CDR3 DNA reads TGTGCCAGCAGTGGTATAGCGGGAACCGGCGGGAATGAGCAGTTCTTC.

The chain combines TRBV15 with TRBJ2-7, with D possibly being TRBD1 (6 bases). The CDR3 runs 14 residues. Trimming removed 4 bases from V and 2 bases from J, with 12 bases in between. From germline, CDR1 is LNHNV and CDR2 YYDKDF (reference sequence). CDR3 amino acids: CATSMWQGTYEQYF. CDR3 bases: TGTGCCACCAGCATGTGGCAGGGGACCTACGAGCAGTACTTC.

The CDR3 loop reads CASSIETGLNTEAFF. The CDR3 DNA sequence: TGTGCCAGTAGTATCGAAACAGGACTGAACACTGAAGCTTTCTTT. V gene TRBV19 combines with J gene TRBJ1-1, with a possible D match to TRBD1 (5 bases). V lost 3 bases to trimming and J lost 0 bases, with 11 bases between them. The CDR3 runs 15 residues. The germline V gene has CDR1 LNHDA and CDR2 SQIVND (reference sequence).

V is TRBV27 and J is TRBJ2-1; 7 nucleotides agree with TRBD2. This CDR3 is built from 11 residues. The ends lost 6 bases at V and 13 bases at J; junction bases unmatched: 6. Germline V CDR1 and CDR2: MNHEY, SMNVEV (reference sequence). CDR3 coding DNA: TGTGCCAGCAGCTTCGGGGGGATCCAGTTCTTC. The encoded protein is CASSFGGIQFF.

This chain links TRBV15 with TRBJ2-1; 12 bases are a match to TRBD2. The CDR3 consists of 16 residues. Germline assignment: CDR1 LNHNV and CDR2 YYDKDF (reference sequence). The V segment lost 0 bases and the J segment 9 bases; nucleotides outside the gene matches: 6. Here the CDR3 DNA reads TGTGCCACCAGCAGAGATAGGACTAGCGGGATTAGTGAGCAGTTCTTC. It codes for CATSRDRTSGISEQFF.

Only a few counts were recorded for this clone. The V call is TRBV6-6, the J call TRBJ2-7, with 10 positions matching TRBD2. The V gene's germline CDR1 is MNHNY and CDR2 SVGAGI (reference sequence). The J segment lost 2 bases and the V segment lost 5 bases, leaving 9 bases of the junction unmatched. The CDR3 is 16 amino acids. The CDR3 protein is CASSPLAGEGPYEQYF. The CDR3 bases are TGTGCCAGCAGTCCTCTAGCGGGAGAGGGCCCCTACGAGCAGTACTTC.

The chain couples TRBV27 to TRBJ2-2, with D maybe TRBD2 (5 bases). Trimming cost V 7 bases and J 6 bases, with 15 bases left between them. Germline loops: CDR1 MNHEY, CDR2 SMNVEV (reference sequence). The CDR3 sequence is 14 residues long. DNA of the CDR3: TGTGCCAGCACCACCCTCCGGGGTCCCGGGGAGCTGTTTTTT. Encoded protein: CASTTLRGPGELFF.

This chain uses TRBV7-8 with TRBJ2-5; D might be TRBD2 (6 bases). The CDR3 runs 14 residues. V was shortened by 4 bases and J by 2 bases, with 11 bases between the two germline ends. Germline lookup yields CDR1 SGHVS and CDR2 FQNEAQ. The CDR3 DNA sequence: TGTGCCAGCAGCTCCTTAGCGGAGCAAGAGACCCAGTACTTC. Translating it yields CASSSLAEQETQYF.

This sequence joins TRBV6-5 and TRBJ1-1, with D uncertain. Germline CDR1 is MNHEY and CDR2 is SVGAGI. The V gene lost 5 bases and the J gene lost 5 bases, with 12 bases spanning the gap. The CDR3 spans 13 residues. The CDR3 DNA is TGTGCCAGCAGTGCCGGACGGTCTACTGAAGCTTTCTTT. It is translated as CASSAGRSTEAFF.

The rearrangement joins TRBV6-5 to TRBJ1-2; maybe TRBD1 (5 bases). The CDR3 sequence is 16 residues long. V shed 1 base and J shed 6 bases, with 18 bases lying between them. The V gene's germline CDR1 is MNHEY and CDR2 SVGAGI. CDR3 residues: CASSYFGSRQGDGYTF. DNA for the CDR3: TGTGCCAGCAGTTACTTCGGGTCGCGTCAGGGAGATGGCTACACCTTC.

V and J are TRBV7-8 and TRBJ2-7, with TRBD2 identical over 13 bases. Germline V lookup: CDR1 SGHVS, CDR2 FQNEAQ. V dropped 1 base and J dropped 2; count of bases not matched to a gene: 5. The CDR3 loop spans 17 amino acids. The DNA for the CDR3 is TGTGCCAGCAGCTTAGGGCGGGGGACTAGCGGGACCTACGAGCAGTACTTC. It is translated as CASSLGRGTSGTYEQYF.

The chain recombines TRBV7-8 with TRBJ2-4; 7 bases fit TRBD2. The CDR3 runs 16 residues. Losses at the gene ends were 4 bases for V and 1 base for J; bases not matched to a gene: 7. The V gene's germline CDR1 is SGHVS and CDR2 FQNEAQ. For the CDR3, the DNA is TGTGCCAGCAGCTCTGGACCGGGGGGTGCCAAAAACATTCAGTACTTC. It translates to CASSSGPGGAKNIQYF. Combining the CDR3 with reference TRBV7-8 and TRBJ2-4 gives the whole variable domain GAGVSQSPRYKVAKRGQDVALRCDPISGHVSLFWYQQALGQGPEFLTYFQNEAQLDKSGLPSDRFFAERPEGSVSTLKIQRTQQEDSAVYLCASSSGPGGAKNIQYFGAGTRLSVL.

V usage is TRBV9 and J usage is TRBJ1-4; 9 nucleotides line up with TRBD1. V lost 2 bases, J lost 8 bases, and 4 bases stayed unmatched. Germline CDR1 and CDR2: SGDLS and YYNGEE. This CDR3 spans 14 amino acids. The DNA for the CDR3 is TGTGCCAGCAGCGTGGGGACAGGGCTAGAAAAACTGTTTTTT. Amino acids: CASSVGTGLEKLFF.

This chain links TRBV6-5 with TRBJ1-2; maybe TRBD1 (6 bases). Per the germline V gene, CDR1 is MNHEY and CDR2 is SVGAGI. The CDR3 has 13 residues. Between the trimmed V and J ends, which lost 4 bases and 3 bases, there was a span of 9 bases. Here the CDR3 DNA reads TGTGCCAGCAGTTCAGGGGAGTACTATGGCTACACCTTC. It is translated as CASSSGEYYGYTF.

This clone turned up a few times. This rearrangement joins TRBV29-1 to TRBJ1-1; D ambiguous. V shed 4 bases and J shed 2 bases, with 8 bases lying between them. Germline V gives CDR1 SQVTM, CDR2 ANQGSEA. This CDR3 contains 12 residues. CDR3 DNA: TGCAGCGTTGGGCAGATAAACACTGAAGCTTTCTTT. Residues: CSVGQINTEAFF.